The 5 T cell receptor beta chains in this list originate from one sample, sequenced in a study of OX40 agonist ivuxolimab in advanced cancers. Measured with immunoSEQ multiplex PCR; TCRdb has only the in-frame clones, and not every one. The data hold some 45,000 clones, with roughly 93% observed a single time. The sample was CD4+ or CD8+ T cells sorted from blood, taken in a trial of the OX40 agonist ivuxolimab. The receptor source for this set is an adult with an advanced solid tumor such as melanoma, head and neck, liver or kidney cancer.

This clone has just one count. J is TRBJ2-7 and V is TRBV19; the match to TRBD2 covers 11 bases. After removal of 5 bases from V and 5 bases from J, the junction contained 5 bases not matched to a gene. The CDR3 has 14 amino acids. Germline-derived CDR1 and CDR2 are LNHDA and SQIVND (reference sequence). CDR3 in DNA: TGTGCCAGTAGTTTAGCGGGAGGGCAGAACGAGCAGTACTTC. It yields the protein CASSLAGGQNEQYF.

The chain couples TRBV29-1 to TRBJ1-2; D ambiguous. The ends were cut back, 7 bases at V and 5 bases at J, with 11 bases in the middle. The CDR3 contains 11 residues. Germline loops: CDR1 SQVTM, CDR2 ANQGSEA. CDR3 protein: CSAVLSYGYTF. DNA for the CDR3: TGCAGCGCCGTCCTCTCTTATGGCTACACCTTC.

J is TRBJ2-7 and V is TRBV5-4, with TRBD2 as a possible D gene (5 bases). Trimming removed 0 bases at V and 4 bases at J, with 14 bases between. The CDR3 length is 15 residues. Germline V gene lookup returns CDR1 SGHNT and CDR2 YYREEE (reference sequence). The CDR3: CASSLVSGSGYEQYF. The CDR3 nucleotides are TGTGCCAGCAGCTTGGTTTCGGGTTCGGGATACGAGCAGTACTTC.

This clone was seen once. For the CDR3, the DNA is TGTGCCAGCAGTTTGGGGTTTCACTATAATTCACCCCTCCACTTT. It translates to CASSLGFHYNSPLHF. This sequence joins TRBV27 and TRBJ1-6; D is unclear. With 3 bases removed from V and 3 bases from J, the gap between germline ends came to 9 bases. This CDR3 spans 15 amino acids. Germline CDR1 is MNHEY and CDR2 is SMNVEV (reference sequence).

As regards this clone: It may be a read error: a sequence one base away is much more abundant. The sample carries other DNA sequences with the same CDR3. V and J are TRBV5-6 and TRBJ2-7, with 8 bases fitting TRBD2. The CDR3 contains 15 residues. Germline CDR1 reads SGHDT; CDR2 reads YYEEEE. The CDR3 loop is CARSGGLAGAGEQYF. CDR3 DNA: TGTGCCCGCAGCGGGGGACTCGCGGGGGCGGGGGAGCAGTACTTC.